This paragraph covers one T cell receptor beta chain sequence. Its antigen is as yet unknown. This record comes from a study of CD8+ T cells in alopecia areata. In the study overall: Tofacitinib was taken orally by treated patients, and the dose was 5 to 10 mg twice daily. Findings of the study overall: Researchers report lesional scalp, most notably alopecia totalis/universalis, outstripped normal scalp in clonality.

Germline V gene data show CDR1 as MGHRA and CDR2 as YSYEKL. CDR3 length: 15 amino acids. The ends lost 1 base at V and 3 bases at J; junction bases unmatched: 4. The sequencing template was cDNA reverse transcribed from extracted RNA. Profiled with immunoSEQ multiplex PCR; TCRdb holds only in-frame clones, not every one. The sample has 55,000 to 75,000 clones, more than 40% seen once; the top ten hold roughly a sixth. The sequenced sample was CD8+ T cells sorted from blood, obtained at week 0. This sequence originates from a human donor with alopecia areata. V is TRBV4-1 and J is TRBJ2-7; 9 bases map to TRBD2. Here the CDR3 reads CASSQATSGHYEQYF. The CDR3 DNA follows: TGCGCCAGCAGCCAAGCGACTAGCGGCCACTACGAGCAGTACTTC.